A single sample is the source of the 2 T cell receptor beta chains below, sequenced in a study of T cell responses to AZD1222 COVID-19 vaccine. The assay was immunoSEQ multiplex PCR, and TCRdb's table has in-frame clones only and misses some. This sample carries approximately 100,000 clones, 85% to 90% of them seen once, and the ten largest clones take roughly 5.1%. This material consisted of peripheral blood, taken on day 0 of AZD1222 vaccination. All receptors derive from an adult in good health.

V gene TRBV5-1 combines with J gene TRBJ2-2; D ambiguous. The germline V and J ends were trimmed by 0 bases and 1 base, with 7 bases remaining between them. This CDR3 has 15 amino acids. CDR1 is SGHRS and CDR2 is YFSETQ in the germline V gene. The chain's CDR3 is CASSLETENTGELFF. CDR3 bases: TGCGCCAGCAGCTTGGAGACCGAGAACACCGGGGAGCTGTTTTTT.

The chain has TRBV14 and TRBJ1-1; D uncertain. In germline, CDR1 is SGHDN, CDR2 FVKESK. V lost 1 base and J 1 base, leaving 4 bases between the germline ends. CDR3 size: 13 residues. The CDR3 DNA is TGTGCCAGCAGCCAAGCGTCGAACACTGAAGCTTTCTTT. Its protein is CASSQASNTEAFF.